One sample yielded the 5 T cell receptor beta chains listed below, sequenced in a study of cytomegalovirus exposure and HLA in healthy donors. The PCR ran on 60 Vbeta and 13 Jbeta primers. The protocol was immunoSEQ multiplex PCR, while the TCRdb copy is restricted to in-frame clones and leaves out a portion. The sample lists about 200,000 clones, 79% occurring once. Sequencing was performed on PBMCs. These receptors were collected from a woman between 25 and 40 years old in good health and CMV-seropositive.

V gene TRBV2 combines with J gene TRBJ1-5; 8 bases line up with TRBD1. After removal of 2 bases from V and 16 bases from J, the junction contained 16 bases not matched to a gene. The CDR3 is 15 residues long. CDR1 and CDR2 from the germline V gene are SNHLY and FYNNEI. The CDR3 DNA is TGTGCCAGCAGTGAATCCGGGGCAGGGGGCGTAAATCTCCATTTT. It codes for CASSESGAGGVNLHF.

This chain links TRBV11-3 with TRBJ2-5, with D perhaps TRBD1 (6 bases). There are 13 residues in the CDR3. V was trimmed by 7 bases and J by 1 base, leaving 10 bases between them. In germline, CDR1 is SGHNT, CDR2 YENEEA. The CDR3 DNA reads TGTGCCAGCAAACGGGACACCCAAGAGACCCAGTACTTC. It specifies CASKRDTQETQYF.

The chain is built from TRBV7-7 and TRBJ1-5; 9 bases are shared with TRBD1. With 5 bases clipped from V and 4 bases from J, the junction kept 3 bases outside the gene matches. This CDR3 region has 14 residues. The V gene's germline CDR1 is SSHAT and CDR2 FNYEAQ (reference sequence). The chain's CDR3 is CASSPDRGNQPQHF. The DNA of the CDR3 is TGTGCCAGCAGCCCGGACAGGGGAAATCAGCCCCAGCATTTT.

This clone was seen a handful of times. V gene TRBV7-9 combines with J gene TRBJ2-1; tentatively, D is TRBD2 (6 bases). This CDR3 comprises 13 residues. CDR1 SEHNR and CDR2 FQNEAQ come from the germline V gene (reference sequence). Trimming cost V 7 bases and J 8 bases, with 15 bases left between them. CDR3 amino acids: CASIPGWGDEQFF. DNA of the CDR3: TGTGCCAGCATCCCCGGTTGGGGGGATGAGCAGTTCTTC.

The chain uses TRBV7-2 and TRBJ1-2; perhaps TRBD1 as D (6 bases). Germline V lookup: CDR1 SGHTA, CDR2 FQGNSA. The CDR3 has 16 amino acids. Trimming cost V 5 bases and J 2 bases, with 18 bases left between them. The chain's CDR3 is CASSRGVGRGNYGYTF. The CDR3 coding sequence is TGTGCCAGCAGCCGGGGGGTTGGCAGGGGAAACTATGGCTACACCTTC.